This TCR beta chain was observed in a study of Ad26.COV2.S vaccination and SARS-CoV-2 variants. Study details: Once, or twice with 56 days between doses, Ad26.COV2.S was given intramuscularly.

The treatment: some 20 received Ad26.COV2.S at low or high dose, single or two shots; about 5 received placebo; per-sample allocation not given. Collection of the samples took place on day 63 after the first injection of vaccine or placebo. The CDR3 length is 13 residues. Looked up from germline, CDR1 is SGHVS and CDR2 is FQNEAQ. The ends were cut back, 5 bases at V and 2 bases at J, with 7 bases in the middle. Study-level points and caveats: Vaccine and placebo recipients had comparable breadth of non-spike TCRs. Vaccinees reportedly had broad spike-specific CD8+ and CD4+ T cell responses.

Of note for this clone: Its antigen is not known.

Clones were read by immunoSEQ multiplex PCR, and TCRdb kept only the in-frame ones, dropping some. Seen here are approximately 420,000 clones, 80% to 90% observed once, and the top ten hold roughly 3.5%. The sequence was obtained from a person between 18 and 60 years old who received the Ad26.COV2.S COVID-19 vaccine or a placebo. The chain joins TRBV7-8 to TRBJ2-4; D remains ambiguous. The sample here was peripheral blood, taken in a trial of Ad26.COV2.S vaccine versus placebo. The CDR3 protein is CASSPGPKNIQYF. The CDR3 region has the DNA TGTGCCAGCAGCCCCGGTCCCAAAAACATTCAGTACTTC.